Sequencing of this T cell receptor (beta chain) was carried out in a study of blood T cell repertoires in COVID-19. V was cut by 2 bases and J by 6 bases, with 11 bases left in between. This CDR3 has 14 amino acids. Germline V gives CDR1 SGHDT, CDR2 YYEEEE. TCRdb's table, derived via immunoSEQ multiplex PCR, lists solely in-frame clones and lacks some. The table records some 60,000 clones, roughly 86% of them present only once. Material: peripheral blood. The V gene is TRBV5-6, the J gene TRBJ2-2; possibly TRBD2 for D (6 bases). The TCR comes from a human donor with active COVID-19. The donor label of this sample is uncertain. The CDR3 DNA reads TGTGCCAGCAGCTTCGGCGGGGTTTCCGGGGAGCTGTTTTTT. Encoded protein: CASSFGGVSGELFF.